This T cell receptor beta chain originates from a study of long-term antiretroviral therapy in people with HIV. The CDR3 sequence is 15 residues long. With 5 bases removed from V and 1 base from J, the gap between germline ends came to 11 bases. CDR1 is SGHVS, CDR2 FNYEAQ, per germline. Version v3.0 of the immunoSEQ assay was performed at survey level. The study targeted about 40,000-55,000 T-cell genomes per sample in sequencing. Clones were read by immunoSEQ multiplex PCR, and TCRdb kept only the in-frame ones, dropping some. Here the sample spans tens of thousands of clones, around 83% being singletons. The study, taken as a whole, reports: CDR3 length ranges were narrower in HIV repertoires than in controls. Repertoire composition at all time points was dominated by clones that had expanded before ART.

Comments on this clone: The antigen is not known.

This specimen consisted of unsorted PBMCs, obtained 0.8 years after starting antiretroviral therapy. The chain couples TRBV7-6 to TRBJ1-4; D perhaps matches TRBD1 (5 bases). This receptor was identified in a woman aged 25 to 39 with HIV. The CDR3 sequence is CASSPRDLTNEKLFF. CDR3 in DNA: TGTGCCAGCAGCCCTAGGGACTTAACTAATGAAAAACTGTTTTTT.